This TCR beta chain was recorded in a study of T cell responses to AZD1222 COVID-19 vaccine. This clone was seen a single time. The antigen is undetermined. Other DNA sequences from this sample encode an identical CDR3 as well. The germline V gene encodes CDR1 MNHEY and CDR2 SVGAGI. The CDR3 extends over 16 amino acids. Losses at the gene ends were 0 bases for V and 5 bases for J; bases not matched to a gene: 9. Some clones are missing from TCRdb's copy, which holds only in-frame ones; the method was immunoSEQ multiplex PCR. The sample comprises approximately 50,000 clones, approximately 85% of which are singletons, and approximately 19% rests with the top ten. Study-wide points: It should be noted that donors were predominantly white British and more often female, and clonal diversity was possibly underestimated. The study reported that nearly half of spike-specific TCRs target unmutated variant regions.

The V gene is TRBV6-5, the J gene TRBJ2-5; 7 positions match TRBD1. This TCR was sampled from an adult in good health. Sample: peripheral blood, taken on day 0 of MenACWY control vaccination. Here the CDR3 reads CASSYSRTGGGETQYF. As DNA, the CDR3 is TGTGCCAGCAGTTACTCCAGGACAGGTGGCGGGGAGACCCAGTACTTC.